In its sample, the clone carrying this T cell receptor (beta chain) was seen a few times. At one boundary the junction diverges from the germline segment, which might be a read error. The data are from a study of beta chain features in type 1 diabetes. Reverse transcribing all isolated RNA meant expressed TCRB transcripts were sequenced. The method was immunoSEQ multiplex PCR; TCRdb's version includes in-frame clones alone and lacks a portion of them. Here the sample spans approximately 140,000 clones, 6% to 7.5% being singletons. From germline, CDR1 is SSHAT and CDR2 FNYEAQ (reference sequence). CDR3 length equals 16 residues.

This clonotype was obtained from a woman aged 25 to 39 in good health. Material for sequencing was central memory CD4+ T cells from blood. This chain uses TRBV7-7 with TRBJ2-1, with TRBD2 matching over 15 bases. CDR3 region: CASSKGLAGGVVEQFF. CDR3 nucleotides: TGTGCTAGCAGCAAGGGACTAGCGGGAGGCGTTGTTGAGCAGTTCTTC.